This TCR beta chain was profiled in a study of human T cells and chemical hapten exposure. This clonotype has a count of ten or more. CDR1 is SGHTA, CDR2 FQGNSA, per germline. Trimming left V 4 bases short and J 9 bases short, with 16 bases between. The CDR3 length is 15 residues. Time point noted: patch test 2, 6 weeks after DPC sensitization. The treatment denotes: therapeutic diphenylcyclopropenone sensitization with weekly scalp DPC. TCRdb used MiXCR to reprocess the RACE reads, holding one entry per CDR3 protein. The data hold a few hundred thousand distinct CDR3 sequences, with about 6% observed a single time.

The sequencing used whole blood, collected in connection with sensitization to the hapten diphenylcyclopropenone (DPC). The TCR comes from a woman aged 18-29 years with alopecia areata. Some clones in this sample may be carry-over from other donors' samples. The genes are TRBV7-2 and TRBJ1-6; D is uncertain. CDR3 bases: TGTGCCAGCAGCTCCCGGAACCATCTAAGTTCACCCCTCCACTTT. Translating it yields CASSSRNHLSSPLHF.